This is a list of T cell receptor beta chains from one sample in a study of tumor-infiltrating lymphocytes in primary liver carcinoma. TCRdb called the multiplex PCR reads again in MiXCR, with one record for every CDR3 protein. The repertoire includes 150,000 to 200,000 distinct CDR3 sequences, 60% of them detected once, and around three quarters sits in the top ten. Sequencing used peripheral blood. Receptor source: a man between 40 and 49 years old with primary liver carcinoma and hepatitis B virus infection. CDR3s include the opening cysteine and the closing phenylalanine or tryptophan. Fields, in order: CDR3 DNA, CDR3 protein, V gene, J gene, D gene, clone size, CDR3 length. A D gene is named only where the DNA matches it firmly. Expanded clones are given a class, and other clones once, few, many or no size at all.

TGTGCCAGCAGCCACAAAGCGGGATCCGCCTACGAGCGGTACTTC	CASSHKAGSAYERYF	TRBV11-2	TRBJ2-7	TRBD2	-	15
TGTGCCAGCAGTTACAAGGGGGGCACTGAAGCTTTCTTT	CASSYKGGTEAFF	TRBV6-6	TRBJ1-1	-	-	13
TGCGCCAGCAAAAGGACTAGCGCCCTGGGCGACGAGCAGTACTTC	CASKRTSALGDEQYF	TRBV4-1	TRBJ2-7	TRBD2	-	15
TGTGCCAGCAGTGGGGCAGGGGCCAACGTCCTGACTTTC	CASSGAGANVLTF	TRBV6-4	TRBJ2-6	-	-	13
TGTGCCAGCACTAGAAATCAGGGATCCGAGCAGTACTTC	CASTRNQGSEQYF	TRBV6-5	TRBJ2-7	-	few	13
TGCAGCGTATTAGGACATGGGGGGATCGAGCAGTACTTC	CSVLGHGGIEQYF	TRBV29-1	TRBJ2-7	-	-	13
TGTTCCATCAGTGAGTCGATGGTCATATCCTCTGGAAACACCATATATTTT	CSISESMVISSGNTIYF	TRBV10-3	TRBJ1-3	-	once	17
TGTGTCAGCAAGACTCCTGAGGCAGATACGCAGTATTTT	CVSKTPEADTQYF	TRBV6-1	TRBJ2-3	-	-	13
TGTGCCGGCAGCTTAGAATCTTACACTGAAGCATTCTTT	CAGSLESYTEAFF	TRBV11-3	TRBJ1-1	-	-	13
TGCGCCAGCAGTTCCAGCCCCGGGATAGGGGGCCGCACTGAAGCTTTCTTT	CASSSSPGIGGRTEAFF	TRBV10-2	TRBJ1-1	TRBD1	-	17
TGTGCCAGCAGCTTGAGGGGGCTAGCGGTCACCGGGGAGCTGTTTTTT	CASSLRGLAVTGELFF	TRBV5-6	TRBJ2-2	-	-	16
TGTGCCATCAGTGATATAGCGGGAGAGGGCTACGAGCAGTACTTC	CAISDIAGEGYEQYF	TRBV10-3	TRBJ2-7	TRBD2	-	15
TGTGCCAGTGGGACTAGCGGGAGGGCCGGCTACGAGCAGTACTTC	CASGTSGRAGYEQYF	TRBV28	TRBJ2-7	TRBD2	-	15
TGCAGCGTTGAAACTGGCGAGGGGCAGCCCCAGCATTTT	CSVETGEGQPQHF	TRBV29-1	TRBJ1-5	-	many	13
TGCGCCAGCAGCCAAGACCCGGGACAGGGGGTGAGCCAGCCCCAGCATTTT	CASSQDPGQGVSQPQHF	TRBV4-1	TRBJ1-5	TRBD1	few	17
TGTGCCAGCAGCCTAAATCCACGGGGCGAGCAGTACTTC	CASSLNPRGEQYF	TRBV11-2	TRBJ2-7	-	-	13
TGTGCCAGCACCCTCGACCATGAGCAGTTCTTC	CASTLDHEQFF	TRBV7-8	TRBJ2-1	-	once	11
TGTGCCAGCAGTTCGACAGGGATCCAGGAGCAGTACTTC	CASSSTGIQEQYF	TRBV28	TRBJ2-7	TRBD1	-	13
TGTGCCAGCAGCCTAATGGGACAGACCGTCACCGGGGAGCTGTTTTTT	CASSLMGQTVTGELFF	TRBV7-8	TRBJ2-2	TRBD1	-	16
TGTGTCAGCAGTTACGCTGCGGAAGAGACCCAGTACTTC	CVSSYAAEETQYF	TRBV6-2/TRBV6-3	TRBJ2-5	-	few	13
TGTGCCATCAGTGAGTCGCGGGAGCGAAAACCGTTTTTT	CAISESRERKPFF	TRBV10-3	TRBJ1-4	-	-	13
TGTGCCAGTCTGGAGGCCTGGAGGCAAGAGACCCAGTACTTC	CASLEAWRQETQYF	TRBV6-1	TRBJ2-5	-	-	14
TGTGCCAGCAGTTTCTGGGGTGAGATCATCTCCTATGAGCAGTACTTC	CASSFWGEIISYEQYF	TRBV12-3/TRBV12-4	TRBJ2-7	-	-	16
TGTGCCAGCAGCTTCCGGGACTTTATCACCGGGGAGCTGTTTTTT	CASSFRDFITGELFF	TRBV11-2	TRBJ2-2	-	many	15
TGCGCCAGCAGCCCATCACAGCGAGAAGAGACCCAGTACTTC	CASSPSQREETQYF	TRBV5-1	TRBJ2-5	-	-	14